Sequencing of this T cell receptor beta chain was carried out in a study of T cell changes during pregnancy in multiple sclerosis (dated by TCRdb to the late 2010s). For the study in its entirety: The study looked at changes in the T cell repertoire across pregnancy in women with multiple sclerosis.

In regard to this clone: Its antigen is not yet known. Base qualities were left out, and no much larger clone turns up one base away.

The CDR1 and CDR2 encoded by the germline V gene are MNHEY and SVGAGI. The CDR3 numbers 13 residues from cysteine through phenylalanine. CDR3 DNA is the only sequence kept; it has 39 bases, read in frame from the first base. Trimming costs V 5 bases and J 5 bases, and their ends lie 12 bases apart. Receptors were amplified or captured by the immunoSEQ multiplex PCR assay. TCRdb stores this immuneACCESS table with in-frame sequences only. Part of the clones is absent; in the studies checked, under half of the shortfall reflects unresolved V genes, and no reason is known for the rest. The sample table contains about 55,000 clones; only one count was recorded for 70% to 90% of them. Of the sample, 0.45% to 0.75% falls within the top ten clones.

Recombination connected TRBV6-5 to TRBJ1-1, with the D gene call left open. The source is a female donor with multiple sclerosis, enrolled in a pregnancy study. This sample comprised CD4+ T cells from peripheral blood mononuclear cells, obtained in the first trimester of pregnancy. For the CDR3, the sequence is CASSETAGTEAFF. The DNA sequence follows: TGTGCCAGCAGTGAAACCGCGGGAACTGAAGCTTTCTTT.